These 18 T cell receptor beta chains originate from one sample sequenced in a study of blood T cell repertoires in COVID-19. The protocol was immunoSEQ multiplex PCR, while the TCRdb copy is restricted to in-frame clones and leaves out a portion. The sample records around 51,000 clones, over 75% being singletons. Sample: peripheral blood. All receptors come from a man in his 70s with acute or convalescent COVID-19.

V gene TRBV2 combines with J gene TRBJ1-2; a weak D match, TRBD1 (5 bases). CDR3 length equals 15 residues. The germline gives CDR1 SNHLY, CDR2 FYNNEI. V was cut by 1 base and J by 4 bases, with 13 bases left in between. CDR3 sequence reads: CASSEGRGIGYGYTF. The DNA of the CDR3 is TGTGCCAGCAGTGAAGGAAGGGGTATCGGCTATGGCTACACCTTC. The variable domain in full, completed from reference TRBV2 and TRBJ1-2, reads EPEVTQTPSHQVTQMGQEVILRCVPISNHLYFYWYRQILGQKVEFLVSFYNNEISEKSEIFDDQFSVERPDGSNFTLKIRSTKLEDSAMYFCASSEGRGIGYGYTFGSGTRLTVV.

The chain joins TRBV19 to TRBJ1-5, with 8 bases fitting TRBD1. Germline CDR1 reads LNHDA; CDR2 reads SQIVND (reference sequence). This CDR3 contains 14 residues. Losses at the gene ends were 5 bases for V and 6 bases for J; bases not matched to a gene: 6. DNA for the CDR3: TGTGCCAGTAGTCGAGGACAGGGTAGTCAGCCCCAGCATTTT. Encoded protein: CASSRGQGSQPQHF.

V is TRBV20-1 and J is TRBJ2-1, with D unclear. V lost 6 bases and J 8 bases, leaving 11 bases between the germline ends. Looked up from germline, CDR1 is DFQATT and CDR2 is SNEGSKA (reference sequence). CDR3 length: 11 residues. DNA for the CDR3: TGCAGTGCCGCATCTGGCCATGAGCAGTTCTTC. This gives the protein CSAASGHEQFF.

This clone appeared a single time. The chain employs TRBV18 and TRBJ1-5; D possibly corresponds to TRBD1 (6 bases). V dropped 3 bases and J dropped 7 bases, with 13 bases sitting between them. The CDR3 runs to 14 residues. Germline V CDR1 and CDR2: KGHSH, LQKENI. The CDR3 loop is CASSPNRERQPQHF. CDR3 in DNA: TGTGCCAGCTCACCCAACAGGGAACGGCAGCCCCAGCATTTT.

J is TRBJ1-2 and V is TRBV9; D is uncertain. V lost 3 bases and J 5 bases, leaving 5 bases between the germline ends. The CDR3 totals 11 residues. Germline values: CDR1 SGDLS, CDR2 YYNGEE. The DNA for the CDR3 is TGTGCCAGCAGCGCCCTTTATGGCTACACCTTC. Translated: CASSALYGYTF. Using reference TRBV9 and TRBJ1-2 for the parts outside the CDR3, the full variable domain is DSGVTQTPKHLITATGQRVTLRCSPRSGDLSVYWYQQSLDQGLQFLIQYYNGEERAKGNILERFSAQQFPDLHSELNLSSLELGDSALYFCASSALYGYTFGSGTRLTVV.

The chain combines TRBV3-1 (or the pseudogene TRBV3-2) with TRBJ2-1; 9 positions match TRBD1. The V gene's germline CDR1 is LGHDT and CDR2 YNNKEL (reference sequence). This CDR3 comprises 19 residues. V lost 3 bases, J lost 5 bases, and 17 bases stayed unmatched. The CDR3 loop is CASSHKSQHRDRVNNEQFF. CDR3 DNA: TGTGCCAGCAGCCACAAATCTCAGCACCGGGACAGGGTTAACAATGAGCAGTTCTTC.

For the CDR3, the DNA is TGTGCCAGCAGCTGGGGGCAAGGAAACATTCAGTACTTC. This sequence encodes CASSWGQGNIQYF. The genes are TRBV27 and TRBJ2-4; possibly TRBD1 for D (6 bases). Trimming left V 6 bases short and J 6 bases short, with 12 bases between. CDR3 size: 13 residues. CDR1 is MNHEY, CDR2 SMNVEV, per germline (reference sequence).

The J gene is TRBJ2-5, the V gene TRBV5-1; 9 nucleotides line up with TRBD2. The CDR3 length is 16 residues. V trimming: 4 bases; J trimming: 5 bases; junction bases outside the gene matches: 12. Looked up from germline, CDR1 is SGHRS and CDR2 is YFSETQ. CDR3 sequence (DNA): TGCGCCAGCAGCCCCCAGGTAGCGGGGGTCGTGGAGACCCAGTACTTC. Translated, it gives CASSPQVAGVVETQYF.

The V and J genes are TRBV19 and TRBJ1-2; 9 bases are shared with TRBD1. Germline V gives CDR1 LNHDA, CDR2 SQIVND (reference sequence). CDR3 length equals 17 residues. V dropped 4 bases and J dropped 4; count of bases not matched to a gene: 13. The CDR3 here is CASSRDHPGDRVYGYTF. The CDR3 bases are TGTGCCAGTAGTAGGGATCATCCCGGGGACAGGGTCTATGGCTACACCTTC.

With regard to this clone: Germline is not matched at one junction end, which may reflect a read error. The rearrangement joins TRBV15 to TRBJ1-5; D is ambiguous. Per the germline V gene, CDR1 is LNHNV and CDR2 is YYDKDF (reference sequence). This CDR3 contains 12 residues. The CDR3 here is CTTSSFDQPQHF. CDR3 bases: TGTACCACCAGCAGCTTTGATCAGCCCCAGCATTTT.

The rearrangement links TRBV7-2 to TRBJ1-3; 9 nucleotides line up with TRBD1. The germline V gene has CDR1 SGHTA and CDR2 FQGNSA. J lost 1 base, V lost 5 bases, and 9 bases had no gene match. There are 17 residues in the CDR3. As DNA, the CDR3 is TGTGCCAGCAGCCCAGGGGGACAGGGCATTTCTGGAAACACCATATATTTT. It yields the protein CASSPGGQGISGNTIYF.

V usage is TRBV28 and J usage is TRBJ2-4; tentatively, D is TRBD2 (5 bases). The CDR3 consists of 15 residues. Deletions cut 5 bases from V and 1 base from J, with 12 bases between. From germline, CDR1 is MDHEN and CDR2 SYDVKM. The DNA for the CDR3 is TGTGCCAGCAGTGGGAGCGGTAGCGCCAAAAACATTCAGTACTTC. This sequence encodes CASSGSGSAKNIQYF.

The chain is built from TRBV9 and TRBJ1-2, with D possibly TRBD1 on 5 matching bases. Germline V gene lookup returns CDR1 SGDLS and CDR2 YYNGEE. This CDR3 is 13 amino acids long. With 0 bases removed from V and 8 bases from J, the gap between germline ends came to 11 bases. Here the CDR3 reads CASSVEDTLGYTF. CDR3 bases: TGTGCCAGCAGCGTAGAGGACACCCTAGGCTACACCTTC.

The V call is TRBV28, the J call TRBJ2-7; 8 bases align to TRBD1. The CDR3 runs to 15 residues. Per germline, CDR1 MDHEN and CDR2 SYDVKM. Germline trimming cut 6 bases from V and 0 bases from J; bases unmatched to any gene: 7. The CDR3 coding sequence is TGTGCCAGCAGGTGGACAGGGACTCCCTCCTACGAGCAGTACTTC. Translating it yields CASRWTGTPSYEQYF.

In regard to this clone: The sample carries other DNA sequences with the same CDR3. The chain carries TRBV23-1 and TRBJ1-3; D is undetermined. TRBV23-1 is placed among ORFs of uncertain function. Trimming took 0 bases from V and 2 from J, leaving 14 bases between them. This CDR3 region has 17 residues. The CDR3 region is CASSQSKEQPTGNTIYF. The CDR3 coding sequence is TGCGCCAGCAGTCAATCGAAGGAGCAGCCAACTGGAAACACCATATATTTT.

The chain uses TRBV3-1 (or the pseudogene TRBV3-2) and TRBJ1-1; tentatively, D is TRBD1 (5 bases). CDR3 length equals 13 residues. CDR1 is LGHDT, CDR2 YNNKEL, per germline (reference sequence). V was trimmed by 6 bases and J by 1 base, leaving 9 bases between them. The CDR3 loop reads CASRHRRNTEAFF. The CDR3 DNA reads as TGTGCCAGCAGACACAGGAGGAACACTGAAGCTTTCTTT.

The DNA for the CDR3 is TGTGCCAGCAGCCGGGCGGGGGGCCCTAATGAGCAGTTCTTC. Its protein is CASSRAGGPNEQFF. This chain links TRBV3-1 (or the pseudogene TRBV3-2) with TRBJ2-1; TRBD2 matches at 8 bases. CDR1 and CDR2 from the germline V gene are LGHDT and YNNKEL (reference sequence). V trimming: 4 bases; J trimming: 7 bases; junction bases outside the gene matches: 6. The CDR3 is 14 amino acids.

The V call is TRBV5-4, the J call TRBJ2-7; 11 positions agree with TRBD1. This CDR3 has 15 residues. V lost 0 bases to trimming and J lost 3 bases; unmatched junction nucleotides: 2. The germline V gene has CDR1 SGHNT and CDR2 YYREEE (reference sequence). Written as DNA, the CDR3 is TGTGCCAGCAGCTTGGTAGGGACAGGGGGCTACGAGCAGTACTTC. It yields the protein CASSLVGTGGYEQYF.